The 8 T cell receptor beta chains given below trace back to one sample, sequenced in a study of blood T cell repertoires in COVID-19 (dated by TCRdb to 2018 to 2021). Libraries were made using the immunoSEQ multiplex PCR assay. TCRdb took over this immuneACCESS table, retaining in-frame rearrangements with V and J assigned. Such tables are incomplete; in checked studies, under half of the missing clones stem from an unresolved V gene, and the remainder is unexplained. Across this sample there are a few hundred thousand clones, with 90% seen only once. Clones ranked in the top ten supply 1.5% to 2% of the sample. Sequencing was performed on PBMCs or T cells enriched from blood (not recorded which). These receptors all come from a woman aged 18-29 years with acute COVID-19.

The chain uses TRBV4-2 and TRBJ2-7, with 9 bases matching TRBD1. V trimming: 2 bases; J trimming: 3 bases; junction bases outside the gene matches: 5. Germline V CDR1 and CDR2: LGHNA, YNFKEQ. This CDR3 is 15 amino acids long. The CDR3 DNA reads as TGTGCCAGCAGCCAACCCGGACAGGGGAACTACGAGCAGTACTTC. Translation: CASSQPGQGNYEQYF.

The gene calls are TRBV5-4 and TRBJ2-7, with 7 bases that match TRBD1. The germline CDR1 and CDR2 sequences are SGHNT and YYREEE (reference sequence). This CDR3 contains 15 residues. The V and J ends lost 3 bases and 4 bases, in that order; junction bases with no gene match: 10. In DNA form, the CDR3 reads TGTGCCAGCAGCTCCAGACAGGGCAAAAAGTACGAGCAGTACTTC. Encoded protein: CASSSRQGKKYEQYF.

The genes are TRBV7-6 and TRBJ1-4; D perhaps matches TRBD1 (6 bases). This CDR3 region has 12 residues. Trimming took off 1 base at V and 11 bases at J, with 8 bases between the two ends. Per the germline V gene, CDR1 is SGHVS and CDR2 is FNYEAQ. The CDR3, as DNA: TGTGCCAGCAGCTTAGTCCAGGGGAAACTGTTTTTT. Protein product: CASSLVQGKLFF.

This sequence joins TRBV15 and TRBJ2-3, with 11 bases lining up with TRBD2. Germline values: CDR1 LNHNV, CDR2 YYDKDF (reference sequence). There are 16 residues in the CDR3. After removal of 4 bases from V and 5 bases from J, the junction contained 8 bases not matched to a gene. CDR3 residues: CATSTRLAGFGDTQYF. The CDR3 nucleotides are TGTGCCACCAGCACCAGACTAGCGGGGTTCGGAGATACGCAGTATTTT.

This chain joins TRBV7-2 and TRBJ2-3; 9 bases map to TRBD2. In germline, CDR1 is SGHTA, CDR2 FQGNSA. The ends lost 5 bases at V and 2 bases at J; junction bases unmatched: 5. The CDR3 covers 15 residues. CDR3: CASSLLAGDTDTQYF. DNA for the CDR3: TGTGCCAGCAGCCTACTAGCGGGCGACACAGATACGCAGTATTTT. The entire variable domain, with the rest obtained from reference TRBV7-2 and TRBJ2-3, is as follows: GAGVSQSPSNKVTEKGKDVELRCDPISGHTALYWYRQSLGQGLEFLIYFQGNSAPDKSGLPSDRFSAERTGGSVSTLTIQRTQQEDSAVYLCASSLLAGDTDTQYFGPGTRLTVL.

The J gene is TRBJ2-3, the V gene TRBV15; D not resolved. CDR3 length: 18 residues. V lost 0 bases and J lost 0, with 16 bases in between. Germline values: CDR1 LNHNV, CDR2 YYDKDF (reference sequence). The CDR3 here is CATSRERLTPYSTDTQYF. CDR3 sequence (DNA): TGTGCCACCAGCAGAGAACGCTTGACACCGTATAGCACAGATACGCAGTATTTT. Together with reference TRBV15 and TRBJ2-3, the CDR3 gives the full variable domain: DAMVIQNPRYQVTQFGKPVTLSCSQTLNHNVMYWYQQKSSQAPKLLFHYYDKDFNNEADTPDNFQSRRPNTSFCFLDIRSPGLGDTAMYLCATSRERLTPYSTDTQYFGPGTRLTVL.

This clone came up once. This chain joins TRBV10-3 and TRBJ2-3; TRBD2 aligns across 10 bases. Germline CDR1 and CDR2: ENHRY and SYGVKD. V dropped 9 bases and J dropped 2; count of bases not matched to a gene: 8. The CDR3 runs to 15 residues. The CDR3 bases are TGTGCCATATCTACAGCGGGAGGGCACACAGATACGCAGTATTTT. This gives the protein CAISTAGGHTDTQYF.

This chain joins TRBV9 and TRBJ2-7, with 10 bases lining up with TRBD2. The CDR3 consists of 15 residues. Germline CDR1 reads SGDLS; CDR2 reads YYNGEE. Trimming removed 4 bases from V and 5 bases from J; junction bases left unmatched: 9. CDR3 in DNA: TGTGCCAGCAGCCCCTACCTAGCGGGAGTCAACGAGCAGTACTTC. This encodes CASSPYLAGVNEQYF.